Presented here are 17 T cell receptor beta chains from one specimen sequenced in a study of blood T cell repertoires in COVID-19. Clones were read by immunoSEQ multiplex PCR, and TCRdb kept only the in-frame ones, dropping some. The sample records 360,000 or so clones, roughly nine tenths being singletons. The sample consisted of PBMCs or T cells enriched from blood (not recorded which). These receptors were obtained from a woman aged 25 to 39 who had recovered from COVID-19.

The chain links TRBV7-2 to TRBJ2-1; TRBD2 matches at 10 bases. The CDR3 is 14 residues long. CDR1 and CDR2 from the germline V gene are SGHTA and FQGNSA. J gave up 9 bases and V 7 bases, and 9 bases lay outside the gene matches. The CDR3 loop reads CASMGLAGVSEQFF. The DNA for the CDR3 is TGTGCCAGCATGGGGCTAGCGGGAGTTTCTGAGCAGTTCTTC.

The chain links TRBV15 to TRBJ2-7; TRBD2 agrees at 9 bases. The CDR3 loop spans 16 amino acids. J was trimmed by 0 bases and V by 1 base; bases with no gene match: 4. Germline V gene sequence: CDR1 LNHNV, CDR2 YYDKDF (reference sequence). The chain's CDR3 is CATSRGLAGSSYEQYF. DNA of the CDR3: TGTGCCACCAGCAGAGGTCTAGCGGGAAGCTCCTACGAGCAGTACTTC.

The chain joins TRBV5-8 to TRBJ2-7, with 8 bases that match TRBD2. The length of the CDR3 is 15 residues. CDR1 is SGHTS and CDR2 is YDEGEE in the germline V gene. Germline trimming cut 1 base from V and 5 bases from J; bases unmatched to any gene: 8. In DNA, the CDR3 is TGTGCCAGCAGCTTGTTAGAGCGGGAGATCCACGAGCAGTACTTC. Encoded protein: CASSLLEREIHEQYF. Drawing the rest from reference TRBV5-8 and TRBJ2-7, the complete variable domain is EAGVTQSPTHLIKTRGQQATLRCSPISGHTSVYWYQQALGLGLQFLLWYDEGEERNRGNFPPRFSGRQFPNYSSELNVNALELEDSALYLCASSLLEREIHEQYFGPGTRLTVT.

The V and J genes are TRBV4-1 and TRBJ1-4; D is undetermined. This CDR3 region has 16 residues. The V and J ends lost 3 bases and 4 bases respectively, with 15 bases between them. Germline CDR1 reads MGHRA; CDR2 reads YSYEKL. CDR3 loop: CASSQTSRPVNEKLFF. In DNA form, the CDR3 reads TGCGCCAGCAGCCAGACCTCTAGGCCTGTTAATGAAAAACTGTTTTTT.

V and J are TRBV9 and TRBJ1-2, with TRBD1 matching 9 bases. The ends lost 0 bases at V and 4 bases at J; junction bases unmatched: 4. The V gene's germline CDR1 is SGDLS and CDR2 YYNGEE. CDR3 size: 15 residues. CDR3 protein: CASSVAGTGRYGYTF. For the CDR3, the DNA is TGTGCCAGCAGCGTAGCGGGGACAGGGCGCTATGGCTACACCTTC.

The V gene is TRBV18, the J gene TRBJ2-3, with TRBD2 matching over 10 bases. Germline V gene data show CDR1 as KGHSH and CDR2 as LQKENI. The CDR3 totals 16 residues. V lost 1 base, J lost 4 bases, and 5 bases stayed unmatched. CDR3 DNA: TGTGCCAGCTCACCACGGCTAGCGGGAGTTGCAGATACGCAGTATTTT. Translation gives CASSPRLAGVADTQYF.

As to this clone: The identical CDR3 is also encoded by other nucleotide sequences in the sample. The J gene is TRBJ2-3, the V gene TRBV9; 8 positions agree with TRBD2. The germline V gene encodes CDR1 SGDLS and CDR2 YYNGEE. The V and J ends lost 0 bases and 4 bases, in that order; junction bases with no gene match: 4. This CDR3 comprises 15 residues. CDR3 sequence reads: CASSVDSGGSDTQYF. The CDR3 DNA reads as TGTGCCAGCAGCGTAGACAGCGGGGGATCAGATACGCAGTATTTT.

This clone has only one observation. The CDR3 nucleotides read TGTGCCAGTAGTATCTTAGCGGGAGGGGGGAATGAGCAGTTCTTC. It specifies CASSILAGGGNEQFF. J is TRBJ2-1 and V is TRBV19, with TRBD2 matching 11 bases. Per germline, CDR1 LNHDA and CDR2 SQIVND (reference sequence). CDR3 size: 15 residues. J lost 7 bases, V lost 3 bases, and 5 bases had no gene match.

On this clone itself: The sample carries other DNA sequences with the same CDR3. This rearrangement joins TRBV7-9 to TRBJ2-1, with 9 bases aligning to TRBD1. The CDR3 is made up of 14 amino acids. J lost 4 bases, V lost 5 bases, and 3 bases had no gene match. Germline V gene sequence: CDR1 SEHNR, CDR2 FQNEAQ (reference sequence). The CDR3 reads CASSAGTGYNEQFF. CDR3 DNA sequence: TGTGCCAGCAGCGCGGGGACAGGGTACAATGAGCAGTTCTTC.

The V call is TRBV20-1, the J call TRBJ1-5; 7 nucleotides agree with TRBD1. V shed 5 bases, J shed 6 bases, and the junction held 10 bases outside the gene matches. From germline, CDR1 is DFQATT and CDR2 SNEGSKA (reference sequence). The CDR3 runs to 14 residues. CDR3 region: CSAGGRQGGQPQHF. The DNA for the CDR3 is TGCAGTGCTGGTGGCAGACAGGGAGGTCAGCCCCAGCATTTT.

This chain joins TRBV3-1 (or the pseudogene TRBV3-2) and TRBJ1-1, with D perhaps TRBD1 (5 bases). In germline, CDR1 is LGHDT, CDR2 YNNKEL (reference sequence). This CDR3 spans 14 amino acids. V was clipped by 0 bases and J by 5 bases, with 10 bases between them. The DNA for the CDR3 is TGTGCCAGCAGCCAAGATGGGGCGGGGACTGAAGCTTTCTTT. Translating gives CASSQDGAGTEAFF.

The chain combines TRBV5-1 with TRBJ2-7, with TRBD1 matching over 9 bases. Germline-derived CDR1 and CDR2 are SGHRS and YFSETQ. CDR3 length equals 14 residues. The junction had 4 bases not matched to a gene; V was cut back by 4 bases and J by 2 bases. CDR3 coding DNA: TGCGCCAGCAGCATAGGACAGGGGACCTACGAGCAGTACTTC. Its translation is CASSIGQGTYEQYF.

The genes are TRBV27 and TRBJ2-2; 10 positions match TRBD2. With V trimmed by 3 bases and J by 3 bases, 4 bases remained unmatched. CDR1 is MNHEY, CDR2 SMNVEV, per germline (reference sequence). The length of the CDR3 is 16 residues. CDR3 nucleotide sequence: TGTGCCAGCAGTTTTTATGGACTAGCGGACACCGGGGAGCTGTTTTTT. Protein sequence: CASSFYGLADTGELFF.

In its sample, this clone was seen once. The junction does not match germline at one end; this may be a read error. V gene TRBV30 combines with J gene TRBJ1-4, with TRBD1 identical over 10 bases. Germline values: CDR1 GTSNPN, CDR2 SVGIG (reference sequence). The CDR3 is 13 amino acids. The CDR3 region has the DNA TGTGCCGGGAGGGACAGGGGAGTAGAAAAACTGTTTTTT. This translates into CAGRDRGVEKLFF.

The J gene is TRBJ2-5, the V gene TRBV7-3, with TRBD2 as a possible D gene (6 bases). V dropped 3 bases and J dropped 7 bases, with 15 bases sitting between them. This CDR3 region has 14 residues. The germline V gene has CDR1 SGHTA and CDR2 FQGTGA. The CDR3 here is CASSFQAGTGTQYF. The CDR3 bases are TGTGCCAGCAGCTTCCAGGCGGGAACAGGGACCCAGTACTTC.

The V and J genes are TRBV25-1 and TRBJ1-5, with D perhaps matching TRBD1 (5 bases). V lost 7 bases and J 3 bases, leaving 13 bases between the germline ends. This CDR3 has 14 amino acids. Germline CDR1 and CDR2: MGHDK and SYGVNS. The CDR3 loop reads CASTGGGTNQPQHF. The CDR3 region has the DNA TGTGCCAGCACCGGCGGGGGTACCAATCAGCCCCAGCATTTT.

The chain combines TRBV15 with TRBJ1-2, with 10 bases lining up with TRBD1. The CDR3 extends over 15 amino acids. With 1 base clipped from V and 2 bases from J, the junction kept 1 base outside the gene matches. Per the germline V gene, CDR1 is LNHNV and CDR2 is YYDKDF (reference sequence). This CDR3 reads CATSRGGQGNYGYTF. The CDR3 DNA reads TGTGCCACCAGCAGAGGGGGACAGGGGAACTATGGCTACACCTTC.